Following are 4 T cell receptor beta chains from one sample sequenced in a study of identical twins. TCRdb re-derived calls from the 5' RACE reads in MiXCR, one entry per CDR3 protein. The profile shows 200,000 to 250,000 distinct CDR3 sequences, roughly 13% of them singletons. These records were also assigned to another study, of yellow fever vaccine responses in identical twins.

The sequenced sample was memory (CD45RO+) T cells sorted from blood. These receptors all come from a woman under 30 in good health.

This clonotype was picked up a small number of times. The J gene is TRBJ2-2, the V gene TRBV9; possibly TRBD1 for D (5 bases). CDR3 length equals 15 residues. V lost 0 bases, J lost 4 bases, and 10 bases lay in between. Germline V gene lookup returns CDR1 SGDLS and CDR2 YYNGEE. This CDR3 is CASSVAVQGTGELFF. DNA for the CDR3: TGTGCCAGCAGCGTAGCCGTGCAGGGCACCGGGGAGCTGTTTTTT.

V and J are TRBV5-6 and TRBJ2-3; 9 bases agree with TRBD1. The CDR3 contains 16 residues. Losses at the gene ends were 4 bases for V and 5 bases for J; bases not matched to a gene: 11. Germline V gene sequence: CDR1 SGHDT, CDR2 YYEEEE. CDR3 loop: CASSLDNRGRGDTQYF. DNA for the CDR3: TGTGCCAGCAGCCTTGACAACAGGGGGCGGGGAGATACGCAGTATTTT.

The J gene is TRBJ1-4, the V gene TRBV7-9; D is unresolved. Germline values: CDR1 SEHNR, CDR2 FQNEAQ (reference sequence). The CDR3 contains 14 residues. V was trimmed by 5 bases and J by 0 bases, leaving 7 bases between them. CDR3 in amino acids: CASSPVPTNEKLFF. CDR3 coding DNA: TGTGCCAGCAGCCCCGTCCCAACTAATGAAAAACTGTTTTTT. Supplemented by reference TRBV7-9 and TRBJ1-4, the full variable domain reads DTGVSQNPRHKITKRGQNVTFRCDPISEHNRLYWYRQTLGQGPEFLTYFQNEAQLEKSRLLSDRFSAERPKGSFSTLEIQRTEQGDSAMYLCASSPVPTNEKLFFGSGTQLSVL.

Only a few counts were recorded for this clonotype. The gene calls are TRBV6-4 and TRBJ1-1, with 8 bases identical to TRBD1. Germline V CDR1 and CDR2: MRHNA, SNTAGT. Trimming removed 6 bases from V and 6 bases from J; junction bases left unmatched: 6. The CDR3 totals 13 residues. The CDR3 is CASRSTGDPEAFF. As DNA, the CDR3 is TGTGCCAGCAGATCGACAGGGGACCCTGAAGCTTTCTTT.